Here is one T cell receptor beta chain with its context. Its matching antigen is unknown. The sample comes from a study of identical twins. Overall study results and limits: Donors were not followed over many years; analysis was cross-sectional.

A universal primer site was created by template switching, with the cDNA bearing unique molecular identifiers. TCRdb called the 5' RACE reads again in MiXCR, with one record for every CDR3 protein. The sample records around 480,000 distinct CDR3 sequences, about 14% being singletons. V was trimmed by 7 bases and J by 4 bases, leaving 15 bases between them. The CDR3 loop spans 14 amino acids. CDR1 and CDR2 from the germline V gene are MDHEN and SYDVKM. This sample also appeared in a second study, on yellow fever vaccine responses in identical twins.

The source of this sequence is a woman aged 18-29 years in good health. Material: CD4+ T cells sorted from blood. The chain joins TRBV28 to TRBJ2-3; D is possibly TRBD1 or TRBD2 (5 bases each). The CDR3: CASTWDRPSDTQYF. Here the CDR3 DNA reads TGTGCCAGCACTTGGGACCGACCTTCAGATACGCAGTATTTT.